The source of this T cell receptor beta chain is a study of Graves' ophthalmopathy and Graves' hyperthyroidism. About the research overall: The authors collected peripheral blood at initial diagnosis, before any treatment. Regarding the study as a whole: Classification of ophthalmopathy versus stable hyperthyroidism by a 13-signature model yielded around 88% sensitivity and around 76% specificity. The blood repertoire also included most expanded thyroid clonotypes above 0.001 frequency.

In donors with ophthalmopathy, activity was moderate-to-severe, with CAS ≥3, NOSPECS ≥4 and duration under 3 months. RNA transcripts served as template for amplifying TCR beta CDR3 sequences. After a first-round RT-PCR with HTBI primers, a second-round multiplex PCR was run. Each CDR3 protein is one row after TCRdb ran MiXCR on the multiplex PCR reads. The sample includes 200,000 to 300,000 distinct CDR3 sequences, around 45% seen only once; the top ten take roughly half. Germline lookup yields CDR1 SGHTA and CDR2 FQGNSA. V was clipped by 3 bases and J by 5 bases, with 4 bases between them. This CDR3 has 11 amino acids. With regard to this clonotype: Antigen: not known.

The V and J genes are TRBV7-2 and TRBJ2-5; D is unclear. The specimen sequenced was peripheral blood. The receptor's source is an adult man with Graves' ophthalmopathy. The CDR3 bases are TGTGCCAGCAGCTTTGCCGAGACCCAGTACTTC. Translating gives CASSFAETQYF.